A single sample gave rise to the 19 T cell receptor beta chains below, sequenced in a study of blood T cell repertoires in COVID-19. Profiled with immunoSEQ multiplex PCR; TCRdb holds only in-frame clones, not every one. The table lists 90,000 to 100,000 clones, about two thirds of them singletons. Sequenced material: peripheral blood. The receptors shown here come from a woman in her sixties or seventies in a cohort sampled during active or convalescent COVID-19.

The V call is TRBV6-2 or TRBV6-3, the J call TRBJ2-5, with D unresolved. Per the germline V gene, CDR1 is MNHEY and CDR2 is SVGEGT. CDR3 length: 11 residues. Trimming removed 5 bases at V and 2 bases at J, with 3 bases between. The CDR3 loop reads CASSTQETQYF. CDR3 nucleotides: TGTGCCAGCAGTACTCAAGAGACCCAGTACTTC.

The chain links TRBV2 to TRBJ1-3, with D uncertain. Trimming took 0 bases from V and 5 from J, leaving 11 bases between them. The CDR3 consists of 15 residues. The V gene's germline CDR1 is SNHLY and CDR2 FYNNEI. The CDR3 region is CASSEALGPRNTIYF. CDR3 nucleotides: TGTGCCAGCAGTGAAGCGCTTGGGCCTCGAAACACCATATATTTT. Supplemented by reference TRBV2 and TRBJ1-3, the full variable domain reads EPEVTQTPSHQVTQMGQEVILRCVPISNHLYFYWYRQILGQKVEFLVSFYNNEISEKSEIFDDQFSVERPDGSNFTLKIRSTKLEDSAMYFCASSEALGPRNTIYFGEGSWLTVV.

CDR3 coding DNA: TGTGCCAGCAGCTTAAAAGGGGCGGCCCTGGATACGCAGTATTTT. This encodes CASSLKGAALDTQYF. The chain employs TRBV7-3 and TRBJ2-3, with D tentatively TRBD1 (5 bases). CDR3 length: 15 amino acids. Germline assignment: CDR1 SGHTA and CDR2 FQGTGA. Trimming removed 1 base from V and 6 bases from J, with 14 bases in between.

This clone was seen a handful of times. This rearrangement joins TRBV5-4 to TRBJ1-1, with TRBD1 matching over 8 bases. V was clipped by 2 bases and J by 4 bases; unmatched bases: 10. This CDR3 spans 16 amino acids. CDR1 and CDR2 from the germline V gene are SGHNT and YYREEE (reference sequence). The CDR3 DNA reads TGTGCCAGCAGCTTTGGCAGGGGGCAAGGAAGCACTGAAGCTTTCTTT. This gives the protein CASSFGRGQGSTEAFF. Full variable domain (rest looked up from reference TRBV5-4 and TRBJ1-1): ETGVTQSPTHLIKTRGQQVTLRCSSQSGHNTVSWYQQALGQGPQFIFQYYREEENGRGNFPPRFSGLQFPNYSSELNVNALELDDSALYLCASSFGRGQGSTEAFFGQGTRLTVV.

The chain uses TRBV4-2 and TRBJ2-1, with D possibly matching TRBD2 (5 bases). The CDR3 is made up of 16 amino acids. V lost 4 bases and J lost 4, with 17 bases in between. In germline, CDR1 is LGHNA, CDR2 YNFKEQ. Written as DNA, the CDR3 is TGTGCCAGCAGCCGATTGACTACGCTCGAATACAATGAGCAGTTCTTC. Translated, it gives CASSRLTTLEYNEQFF.

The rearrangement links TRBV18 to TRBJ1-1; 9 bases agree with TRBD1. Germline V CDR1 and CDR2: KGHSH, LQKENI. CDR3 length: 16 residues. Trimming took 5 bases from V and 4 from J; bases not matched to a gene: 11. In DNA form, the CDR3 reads TGTGCCAGCTCAGGATCCACAGGGGGCACGGGCACTGAAGCTTTCTTT. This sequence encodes CASSGSTGGTGTEAFF.

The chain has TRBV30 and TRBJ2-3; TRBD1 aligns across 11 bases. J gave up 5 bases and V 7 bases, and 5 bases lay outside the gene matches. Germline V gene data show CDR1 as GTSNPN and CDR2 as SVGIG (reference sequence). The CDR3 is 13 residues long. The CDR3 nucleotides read TGTGCCTTTGGACAGGGGGCAGGAGATACGCAGTATTTT. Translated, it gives CAFGQGAGDTQYF.

The chain's CDR3 is CASSFGGRLTNEKLFF. CDR3 coding DNA: TGTGCCAGCAGCTTCGGGGGGCGCCTAACTAATGAAAAACTGTTTTTT. V is TRBV5-4 and J is TRBJ1-4; tentative D call: TRBD1 (6 bases). The V gene lost 2 bases and the J gene lost 1 base, with 12 bases spanning the gap. CDR1 and CDR2 (germline): SGHNT, YYREEE (reference sequence). The CDR3 is made up of 16 amino acids.

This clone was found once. The CDR3 region has the DNA TGTGCCCGGAAACAGGGCTACGAGCAGTACTTC. Amino acid sequence: CARKQGYEQYF. J is TRBJ2-7 and V is TRBV30; the D gene is possibly TRBD1 (6 bases). Trimming cost V 8 bases and J 3 bases, with 11 bases left between them. Germline CDR1 reads GTSNPN; CDR2 reads SVGIG (reference sequence). The CDR3 loop spans 11 amino acids. Full variable domain (outside the CDR3, taken from reference TRBV30 and TRBJ2-7): SQTIHQWPATLVQPVGSPLSLECTVEGTSNPNLYWYRQAAGRGLQLLFYSVGIGQISSEVPQNLSASRPQDRQFILSSKKLLLSDSGFYLCARKQGYEQYFGPGTRLTVT.

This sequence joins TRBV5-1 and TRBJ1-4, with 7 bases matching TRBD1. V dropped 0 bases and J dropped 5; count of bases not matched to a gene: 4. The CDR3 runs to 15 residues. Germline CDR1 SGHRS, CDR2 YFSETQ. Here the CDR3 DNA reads TGCGCCAGCAGCTTGGTGACAGGGCCGAATGAAAAACTGTTTTTT. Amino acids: CASSLVTGPNEKLFF.

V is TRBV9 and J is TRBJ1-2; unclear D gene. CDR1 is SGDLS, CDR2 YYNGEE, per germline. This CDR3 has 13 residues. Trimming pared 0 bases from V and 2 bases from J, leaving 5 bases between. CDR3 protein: CASSVVANYGYTF. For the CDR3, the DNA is TGTGCCAGCAGCGTAGTAGCGAACTATGGCTACACCTTC.

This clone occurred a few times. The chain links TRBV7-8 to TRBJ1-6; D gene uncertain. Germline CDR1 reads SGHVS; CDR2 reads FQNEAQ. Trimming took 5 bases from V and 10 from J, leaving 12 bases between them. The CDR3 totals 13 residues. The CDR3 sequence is CASSPEVQSPLHF. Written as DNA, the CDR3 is TGTGCCAGCAGCCCCGAGGTTCAGTCACCCCTCCACTTT.

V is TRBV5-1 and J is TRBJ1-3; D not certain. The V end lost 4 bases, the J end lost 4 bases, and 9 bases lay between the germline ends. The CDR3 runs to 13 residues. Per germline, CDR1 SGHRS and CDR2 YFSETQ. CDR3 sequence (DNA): TGCGCCAGCAGCGCGACGGGGGGAAACACCATATATTTT. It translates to CASSATGGNTIYF.

The CDR3 nucleotides are TGTGCCAGCAGCTTTACAGGGGGGGGCACTGAAGCTTTCTTT. It translates to CASSFTGGGTEAFF. This rearrangement joins TRBV7-2 to TRBJ1-1; 8 nucleotides agree with TRBD1. The V segment lost 3 bases and the J segment 4 bases; nucleotides outside the gene matches: 4. Germline loops: CDR1 SGHTA, CDR2 FQGNSA. This CDR3 is built from 14 residues.

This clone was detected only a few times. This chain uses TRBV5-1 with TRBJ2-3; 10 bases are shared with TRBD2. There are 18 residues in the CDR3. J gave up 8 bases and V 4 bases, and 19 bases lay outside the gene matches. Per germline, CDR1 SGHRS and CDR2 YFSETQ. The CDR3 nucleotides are TGCGCCAGCAGCGCGATGGCGGGGAGCGGGGGGGCCGGAGGTACGCAGTATTTT. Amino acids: CASSAMAGSGGAGGTQYF.

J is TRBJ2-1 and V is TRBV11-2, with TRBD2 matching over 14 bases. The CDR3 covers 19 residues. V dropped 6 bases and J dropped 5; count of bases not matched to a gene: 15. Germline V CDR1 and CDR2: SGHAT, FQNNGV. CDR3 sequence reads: CASRPLPTSGGARDNEQFF. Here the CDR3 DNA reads TGTGCCAGCAGGCCTCTTCCGACTAGCGGGGGGGCCAGGGACAATGAGCAGTTCTTC.

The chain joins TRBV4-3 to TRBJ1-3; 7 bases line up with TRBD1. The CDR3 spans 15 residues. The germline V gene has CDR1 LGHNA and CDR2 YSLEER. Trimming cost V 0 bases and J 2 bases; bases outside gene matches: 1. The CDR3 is CASSQDTGAGNTIYF. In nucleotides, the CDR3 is TGCGCCAGCAGCCAAGATACAGGGGCTGGAAACACCATATATTTT.

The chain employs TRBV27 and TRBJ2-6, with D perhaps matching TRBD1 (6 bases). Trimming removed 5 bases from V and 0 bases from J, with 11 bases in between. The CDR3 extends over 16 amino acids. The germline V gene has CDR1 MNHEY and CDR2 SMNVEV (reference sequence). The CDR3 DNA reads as TGTGCCAGCAGTCCGGACAGTATCTCTGGGGCCAACGTCCTGACTTTC. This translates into CASSPDSISGANVLTF.

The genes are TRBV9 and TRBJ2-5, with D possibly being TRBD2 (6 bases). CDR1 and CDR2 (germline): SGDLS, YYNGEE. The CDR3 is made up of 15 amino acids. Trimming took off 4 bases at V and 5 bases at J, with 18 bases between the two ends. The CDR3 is CASSPTGVSGETQYF. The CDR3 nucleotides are TGTGCCAGCAGCCCGACGGGAGTAAGCGGGGAGACCCAGTACTTC. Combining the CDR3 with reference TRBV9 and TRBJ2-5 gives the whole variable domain DSGVTQTPKHLITATGQRVTLRCSPRSGDLSVYWYQQSLDQGLQFLIQYYNGEERAKGNILERFSAQQFPDLHSELNLSSLELGDSALYFCASSPTGVSGETQYFGPGTRLLVL.